Below, 25 T cell receptor beta chains from the same sample are listed, as sequenced in a study of T cell repertoires in cytomegalovirus infection. TCRdb itself ran the reads through MiXCR, one entry per CDR3 protein. The sample lists roughly 500,000 distinct CDR3 sequences, around 10% occurring once. The sample was PBMCs. The receptors were gathered from a human donor in good health (CMV status not recorded). Some clones in this sample may be carry-over from other donors' samples.

V is TRBV13 and J is TRBJ1-3; possible D gene TRBD1, 5 bases. Germline V gene lookup returns CDR1 PRHDT and CDR2 FYEKMQ (reference sequence). Trimming removed 5 bases at V and 3 bases at J, with 14 bases between. The CDR3 sequence is 15 residues long. The CDR3 DNA is TGTGCCAGCAGCCCCCGGGGGGTTGGTGGAAACACCATATATTTT. Protein product: CASSPRGVGGNTIYF.

This clonotype was picked up many times. The CDR3 DNA reads as TGTGCCAGCGCCCCGCGACAGGGGCTGGCCTACGAGCAGTACTTC. It encodes CASAPRQGLAYEQYF. V usage is TRBV27 and J usage is TRBJ2-7; the match to TRBD1 covers 8 bases. Trimming at V came to 8 bases and at J to 2 bases, leaving 11 bases not matched to a gene. The CDR3 is 15 amino acids. CDR1 and CDR2 from the germline V gene are MNHEY and SMNVEV (reference sequence).

This clonotype was seen ten or more times. The chain carries TRBV7-9 and TRBJ2-1; 7 nucleotides line up with TRBD2. The CDR3 covers 14 residues. Trimming removed 5 bases from V and 8 bases from J; junction bases left unmatched: 9. Germline values: CDR1 SEHNR, CDR2 FQNEAQ (reference sequence). The CDR3 reads CASSQTSGVDEQFF. In DNA, the CDR3 is TGTGCCAGCAGCCAGACAAGCGGGGTAGATGAGCAGTTCTTC.

V usage is TRBV29-1 and J usage is TRBJ2-1, with D tentatively TRBD2 (5 bases). V dropped 7 bases and J dropped 10 bases, with 14 bases sitting between them. The CDR3 is 11 residues long. Germline V lookup: CDR1 SQVTM, CDR2 ANQGSEA. The CDR3 protein is CSAPRGWEQFF. CDR3 sequence (DNA): TGCAGCGCCCCTCGGGGTTGGGAGCAGTTCTTC.

This clonotype has a handful of counts. V and J are TRBV7-8 and TRBJ2-2; D call uncertain. Per germline, CDR1 SGHVS and CDR2 FQNEAQ. This CDR3 region has 14 residues. Trimming took 2 bases from V and 2 from J, leaving 6 bases between them. CDR3 in amino acids: CASSLSFNTGELFF. The CDR3 DNA reads as TGTGCCAGCAGCTTAAGTTTCAACACCGGGGAGCTGTTTTTT.

This sequence joins TRBV20-1 and TRBJ1-2; D remains ambiguous. Germline V gene sequence: CDR1 DFQATT, CDR2 SNEGSKA (reference sequence). With 6 bases removed from V and 2 bases from J, the gap between germline ends came to 16 bases. The CDR3 runs to 14 residues. The DNA of the CDR3 is TGCAGTGCCCGGGCCCATATCCTAAACTATGGCTACACCTTC. It yields the protein CSARAHILNYGYTF.

This clonotype has ten or more counts. This sequence joins TRBV28 and TRBJ1-5; maybe TRBD1 (6 bases). The CDR3 runs 16 residues. V was clipped by 2 bases and J by 3 bases, with 14 bases between them. Germline-derived CDR1 and CDR2 are MDHEN and SYDVKM. The CDR3 DNA reads TGTGCCAGCAGTTTAGGGTACAGGGAGGACAATCAGCCCCAGCATTTT. Its protein product is CASSLGYREDNQPQHF.

This clonotype was detected ten times or more. The genes are TRBV7-8 and TRBJ2-1; D may be TRBD2 (6 bases). V gave up 5 bases and J gave up 0 bases, with 20 bases separating them. CDR3 length equals 18 residues. CDR1 SGHVS and CDR2 FQNEAQ come from the germline V gene. CDR3 sequence reads: CASSPPDYGASSYNEQFF. As DNA, the CDR3 is TGTGCCAGCAGCCCCCCGGACTATGGGGCCAGCTCCTACAATGAGCAGTTCTTC.

CDR3 nucleotide sequence: TGTGCCAGCATCTCGGGGACAGGGGGCAATCAGCCCCAGCATTTT. It translates to CASISGTGGNQPQHF. The chain employs TRBV28 and TRBJ1-5, with TRBD1 matching over 10 bases. Trimming cost V 7 bases and J 2 bases; bases outside gene matches: 5. Germline assignment: CDR1 MDHEN and CDR2 SYDVKM. The CDR3 extends over 15 amino acids.

This clonotype was seen many times. The chain joins TRBV7-2 to TRBJ1-2; D is possibly TRBD1 (6 bases). The CDR3 consists of 14 residues. Looked up from germline, CDR1 is SGHTA and CDR2 is FQGNSA. Deletions cut 6 bases from V and 5 bases from J, with 16 bases between. Here the CDR3 DNA reads TGTGCCAGCAGTTCCGGGAGGGGGGTGTATGGCTACACCTTC. This gives the protein CASSSGRGVYGYTF.

The V call is TRBV5-1, the J call TRBJ1-2; 7 bases map to TRBD1. CDR3 size: 13 residues. V lost 5 bases to trimming and J lost 5 bases; unmatched junction nucleotides: 6. The germline V gene has CDR1 SGHRS and CDR2 YFSETQ. CDR3 nucleotide sequence: TGCGCCAGCAGTACCGGGACAGAATATGGCTACACCTTC. Translating it yields CASSTGTEYGYTF.

This clonotype was seen more than once but under ten times. The gene calls are TRBV7-9 and TRBJ2-1; D could derive from TRBD1 or TRBD2 (5 bases each). The CDR3 loop spans 15 amino acids. V gave up 1 base and J gave up 10 bases, with 17 bases separating them. Germline CDR1 reads SEHNR; CDR2 reads FQNEAQ (reference sequence). CDR3 protein: CASSLEAGARREQFF. In DNA, the CDR3 is TGTGCCAGCAGCTTAGAGGCCGGGGCCAGGAGGGAGCAGTTCTTC.

The chain recombines TRBV4-1 with TRBJ2-1; 10 bases line up with TRBD1. This CDR3 is built from 16 residues. Looked up from germline, CDR1 is MGHRA and CDR2 is YSYEKL. V was pared by 4 bases and J by 7 bases, with 10 bases of the junction left unmatched. Here the CDR3 DNA reads TGCGCCAGCAGCCCAACGACAGGGGGCGCGGTGAATGAGCAGTTCTTC. Its protein is CASSPTTGGAVNEQFF.

CDR3 nucleotide sequence: TGTGCCAGCAGTTTCCTTTGGGACAGGGACGGGGATCAGCCCCAGCATTTT. Translation gives CASSFLWDRDGDQPQHF. The chain joins TRBV28 to TRBJ1-5; 9 bases are shared with TRBD1. The trim removed 3 bases at V and 5 bases at J, leaving 11 bases unmatched. Germline assignment: CDR1 MDHEN and CDR2 SYDVKM. CDR3 length: 17 residues.

This clonotype was observed a few times. V is TRBV6-1 and J is TRBJ2-3, with TRBD2 as a possible D gene (5 bases). Trimming took 7 bases from V and 2 from J, leaving 16 bases between them. CDR1 MNHNS and CDR2 SASEGT come from the germline V gene. CDR3 length equals 15 residues. Here the CDR3 DNA reads TGTGCCAGCACCGAGGGCGGAACCAACACAGATACGCAGTATTTT. This codes for CASTEGGTNTDTQYF.

This clonotype occurred many times. The chain recombines TRBV19 with TRBJ1-2, with D perhaps TRBD1 (5 bases). This CDR3 is 13 amino acids long. V shed 5 bases and J shed 2 bases, with 9 bases lying between them. The germline CDR1 and CDR2 sequences are LNHDA and SQIVND (reference sequence). CDR3 DNA sequence: TGTGCCAGTAGTGCAGGGTCCAACTATGGCTACACCTTC. Amino acid sequence: CASSAGSNYGYTF.

This clonotype has a count of ten or more. This chain uses TRBV27 with TRBJ2-5, with D perhaps TRBD2 (5 bases). The V end lost 2 bases, the J end lost 4 bases, and 14 bases lay between the germline ends. Germline assignment: CDR1 MNHEY and CDR2 SMNVEV (reference sequence). The length of the CDR3 is 15 residues. CDR3: CASSLVPTRAETQYF. CDR3 DNA sequence: TGTGCCAGCAGTTTAGTACCCACTAGAGCAGAGACCCAGTACTTC.

This clonotype appeared many times. V gene TRBV7-6 combines with J gene TRBJ2-7, with a weak D call TRBD1 (5 bases). Between the trimmed V and J ends, which lost 0 bases and 6 bases, there was a span of 12 bases. The CDR3 runs to 14 residues. Germline V gene sequence: CDR1 SGHVS, CDR2 FNYEAQ. The chain's CDR3 is CASSLAGLGLEQYF. CDR3 bases: TGTGCCAGCAGCTTAGCGGGTTTGGGGCTCGAGCAGTACTTC.

This clonotype has only a few counts. The V and J genes are TRBV20-1 and TRBJ1-4; 10 nucleotides align to TRBD1. Germline CDR1 and CDR2: DFQATT and SNEGSKA (reference sequence). Unmatched junction bases numbered 8, after V lost 6 bases and J lost 7 bases. The CDR3 runs to 14 residues. CDR3 sequence reads: CSAKETGGFEKLFF. CDR3 sequence (DNA): TGCAGTGCCAAGGAGACAGGGGGCTTTGAAAAACTGTTTTTT.

This clonotype was picked up one time. CDR3 protein: CASSLGAPGQGVSDTQYF. The CDR3 nucleotides read TGTGCCAGCAGCTTGGGGGCGCCGGGACAGGGAGTTTCAGATACGCAGTATTTT. This chain links TRBV5-4 with TRBJ2-3; 9 nucleotides match TRBD1. The CDR3 consists of 18 residues. CDR1 is SGHNT and CDR2 is YYREEE in the germline V gene (reference sequence). V lost 0 bases to trimming and J lost 4 bases; unmatched junction nucleotides: 12.

In this sample, this clonotype turned up many times. V gene TRBV7-3 combines with J gene TRBJ2-3; 10 bases agree with TRBD2. The germline CDR1 and CDR2 sequences are SGHTA and FQGTGA. The CDR3 is 16 amino acids. V dropped 5 bases and J dropped 7; count of bases not matched to a gene: 12. The CDR3 nucleotides are TGTGCCAGCAGCCCCCGAGCCGGGACTAGCGCAAATACGCAGTATTTT. Amino acids: CASSPRAGTSANTQYF.

Ten or more counts support this clonotype. The chain employs TRBV6-6 and TRBJ1-5; 9 bases match TRBD1. The CDR3 extends over 17 amino acids. The J segment lost 4 bases and the V segment lost 3 bases, leaving 10 bases of the junction unmatched. Germline V gene data show CDR1 as MNHNY and CDR2 as SVGAGI (reference sequence). The DNA of the CDR3 is TGTGCCAGCAGTTATTCTGGACAGGGGCTTTCGAATCAGCCCCAGCATTTT. As protein: CASSYSGQGLSNQPQHF.

A few counts support this clonotype. The genes are TRBV5-4 and TRBJ2-1, with TRBD2 matching over 7 bases. There are 18 residues in the CDR3. V lost 4 bases, J lost 0 bases, and 13 bases stayed unmatched. From germline, CDR1 is SGHNT and CDR2 YYREEE (reference sequence). CDR3 coding DNA: TGTGCCAGCAGCCCTTTGGGGGGGAAACAGAGCTCCTACAATGAGCAGTTCTTC. It translates to CASSPLGGKQSSYNEQFF.

This clonotype was found many times. The rearrangement joins TRBV6-1 to TRBJ2-1, with 11 bases lining up with TRBD2. The CDR3 runs to 15 residues. Germline assignment: CDR1 MNHNS and CDR2 SASEGT. The V segment lost 2 bases and the J segment 6 bases; nucleotides outside the gene matches: 3. CDR3 sequence (DNA): TGTGCCAGCAGTGAACGACTAGCGGGATCCAATGAGCAGTTCTTC. Translation gives CASSERLAGSNEQFF.

This clonotype was seen many times. This chain connects TRBV11-2 to TRBJ2-6; tentatively, D is TRBD2 (5 bases). V was shortened by 5 bases and J by 0 bases, with 14 bases between the two germline ends. From germline, CDR1 is SGHAT and CDR2 FQNNGV. There are 17 residues in the CDR3. CDR3 coding DNA: TGTGCCAGCAGCATACGCGGCGGGCACTCTGGGGCCAACGTCCTGACTTTC. Its protein is CASSIRGGHSGANVLTF.